The 10 T cell receptor beta chains presented below share a single source sample, sequenced in a study of CD8 T cells in ankylosing spondylitis. TCRdb redid the calling of the 5' RACE reads with MiXCR, one entry per CDR3 protein. The data hold about 220,000 distinct CDR3 sequences, with over 9.5% observed a single time. The sequencing sample was made of blood, either unsorted or a sorted T cell fraction (not recorded which). Source of these receptors: a male donor with ankylosing spondylitis or in good health (not recorded which).

Ten or more counts support this clonotype. J is TRBJ1-2 and V is TRBV11-2; TRBD1 aligns across 8 bases. CDR3 length equals 17 residues. CDR1 is SGHAT and CDR2 is FQNNGV in the germline V gene. The ends lost 5 bases at V and 2 bases at J; junction bases unmatched: 13. The CDR3 sequence: CASSRPTAGGLNYGYTF. The DNA for the CDR3 is TGTGCCAGCAGCCGTCCCACAGCAGGGGGCCTAAACTATGGCTACACCTTC.

This clonotype appeared a few times. CDR3 sequence reads: CATSRKTGTGIDEQFF. The CDR3 bases are TGTGCCACCAGCAGAAAAACGGGGACAGGGATTGATGAGCAGTTCTTC. The gene calls are TRBV15 and TRBJ2-1; TRBD1 matches 9 bases. Germline values: CDR1 LNHNV, CDR2 YYDKDF (reference sequence). CDR3 length: 16 amino acids. J gave up 8 bases and V 2 bases, and 10 bases lay outside the gene matches.

The chain links TRBV20-1 to TRBJ2-5; D tentatively reads TRBD1 or TRBD2 (6 bases each). The CDR3 spans 17 residues. V was trimmed by 6 bases and J by 5 bases, leaving 28 bases between them. Germline V gene lookup returns CDR1 DFQATT and CDR2 SNEGSKA (reference sequence). As DNA, the CDR3 is TGCAGTGCCACGGCAGGGGCCTATTGGGAAAGCGGGGAGACCCAGTACTTC. This sequence encodes CSATAGAYWESGETQYF.

This clonotype has ten or more counts. V gene TRBV10-3 combines with J gene TRBJ2-3; 7 nucleotides line up with TRBD2. The ends lost 3 bases at V and 4 bases at J; junction bases unmatched: 10. The germline CDR1 and CDR2 sequences are ENHRY and SYGVKD. The CDR3 loop spans 16 amino acids. CDR3: CAISDPPAGRSDTQYF. CDR3 nucleotide sequence: TGTGCCATCAGTGACCCGCCAGCGGGGAGGTCAGATACGCAGTATTTT.

V usage is TRBV5-1 and J usage is TRBJ2-1, with D perhaps assigned TRBD1 or TRBD2 (5 bases each). The CDR3 has 15 amino acids. Trimming pared 1 base from V and 4 bases from J, leaving 12 bases between. Germline assignment: CDR1 SGHRS and CDR2 YFSETQ. This CDR3 is CASSLPGTDYNEQFF. The CDR3 bases are TGCGCCAGCAGCTTGCCCGGGACCGATTACAATGAGCAGTTCTTC.

The chain links TRBV12-3 or TRBV12-4 to TRBJ1-1; D unresolved. The CDR3 has 13 residues. Trimming removed 10 bases from V and 0 bases from J, with 12 bases in between. CDR3: CATQSAVNTEAFF. For the CDR3, the DNA is TGTGCCACCCAATCGGCGGTGAACACTGAAGCTTTCTTT.

This clonotype has at least ten counts. This CDR3 reads CASSLAGRGSGQFF. For the CDR3, the DNA is TGCGCCAGCAGCTTGGCCGGTAGGGGCTCGGGGCAGTTCTTC. The chain combines TRBV5-1 with TRBJ2-1, with D possibly being TRBD1 (5 bases). The germline gives CDR1 SGHRS, CDR2 YFSETQ. Deletions cut 0 bases from V and 12 bases from J, with 16 bases between. The CDR3 consists of 14 residues.

This clonotype was detected ten times or more. The chain links TRBV20-1 to TRBJ2-1; a possible D gene is TRBD2 (6 bases). The germline V gene has CDR1 DFQATT and CDR2 SNEGSKA (reference sequence). Trimming took off 4 bases at V and 0 bases at J, with 16 bases between the two ends. The CDR3 runs 16 residues. The DNA for the CDR3 is TGCAGTGCTACGCGTCAACAGGACTACTCCTACAATGAGCAGTTCTTC. Translated, it gives CSATRQQDYSYNEQFF.

This clonotype was recorded at least ten times. J is TRBJ2-3 and V is TRBV7-3; TRBD1 matches 9 bases. The CDR3 totals 15 residues. V dropped 5 bases and J dropped 3; count of bases not matched to a gene: 6. CDR1 SGHTA and CDR2 FQGTGA come from the germline V gene. CDR3 sequence reads: CASSRTGTGTDTQYF. In DNA form, the CDR3 reads TGTGCCAGCAGCCGTACCGGGACAGGGACAGATACGCAGTATTTT.

In this sample, this clonotype turned up many times. V and J are TRBV5-1 and TRBJ1-1; D remains unclear. Trimming pared 0 bases from V and 0 bases from J, leaving 12 bases between. Germline assignment: CDR1 SGHRS and CDR2 YFSETQ. CDR3 length: 16 residues. The CDR3 region is CASSLDPGLMNTEAFF. The DNA of the CDR3 is TGCGCCAGCAGCTTGGATCCGGGTCTCATGAACACTGAAGCTTTCTTT.